This paragraph reports one T cell receptor beta chain. Libraries were prepared by immunoSEQ multiplex PCR; TCRdb keeps only in-frame clonotypes and omits some of them. The table lists roughly 2.2 million clones, 85% to 95% of them singletons, with 0.39% in the top ten. This entry belongs to a study of shared clonotypes between healthy human individuals. Germline assignment: CDR1 MNHNY and CDR2 SVGAGI (reference sequence). V shed 7 bases and J shed 3 bases, with 18 bases lying between them. The CDR3 is made up of 15 amino acids. The sequenced sample was naive CD4+ T cells from PBMCs. Stated subset: CD45RA+ positively selected. This chain uses TRBV6-6 with TRBJ1-1; no reliable D call. The sequence was collected from a man younger than 35 in good health. Some clones in this sample may be carry-over from other donors' samples. The CDR3 loop is CASTPPSPGDTEAFF. As DNA, the CDR3 is TGTGCCAGCACCCCCCCAAGCCCTGGGGACACTGAAGCTTTCTTT.